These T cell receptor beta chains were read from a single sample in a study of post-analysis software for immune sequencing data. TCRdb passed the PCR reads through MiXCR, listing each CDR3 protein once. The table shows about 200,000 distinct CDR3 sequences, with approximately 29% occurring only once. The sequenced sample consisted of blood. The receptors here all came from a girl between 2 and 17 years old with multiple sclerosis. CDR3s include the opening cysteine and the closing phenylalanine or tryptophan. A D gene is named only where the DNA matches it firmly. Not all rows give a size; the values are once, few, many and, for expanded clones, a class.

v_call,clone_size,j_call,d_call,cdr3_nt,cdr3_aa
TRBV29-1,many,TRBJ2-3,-,TGCAGCGTGATCAGGGTGGGGCTCACAGATACGCAGTATTTT,CSVIRVGLTDTQYF
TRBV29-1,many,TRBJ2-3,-,TGCAGCGACGCTTCTAGCACAGATACGCAGTATTTT,CSDASSTDTQYF
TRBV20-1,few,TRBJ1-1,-,TGCAGTGTCCTCGGGGGGGGGTCGAACACTGAAGCTTTCTTT,CSVLGGGSNTEAFF
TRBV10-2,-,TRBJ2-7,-,TGCGCCAGCAGTGAGTCATGGCGCGAGCAGTACTTC,CASSESWREQYF
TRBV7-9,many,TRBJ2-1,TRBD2,TGTGCCAGCAGGCTAAGCGGGAGTGGGTACAATGAGCAGTTCTTC,CASRLSGSGYNEQFF
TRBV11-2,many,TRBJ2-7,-,TGTGCCAGCAGCTTAGCAGAGAACTACGAGCAGTACTTC,CASSLAENYEQYF
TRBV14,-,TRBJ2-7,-,TGTGCCAGCAGCCAAGGGCGGACAGTCTCCTACGAGCAGTACTTC,CASSQGRTVSYEQYF
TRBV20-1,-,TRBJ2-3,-,TGCAGTGCTGGAGGACCTAGGAGGGATACGCAGTATTTT,CSAGGPRRDTQYF
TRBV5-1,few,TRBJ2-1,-,TGCGCCAGCAGCTTGGAGCTAGAGGCCTACAATGAGCAGTTCTTC,CASSLELEAYNEQFF
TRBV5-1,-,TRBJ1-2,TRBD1,TGCGCCAGCAGCTTGGGGAGGGGGCTATTGGAGGGCTACACCTTC,CASSLGRGLLEGYTF
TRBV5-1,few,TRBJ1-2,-,TGCGCCAGCAGCTGGCGGGGGGGCTGTGGCTACACCTTC,CASSWRGGCGYTF
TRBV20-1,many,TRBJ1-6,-,TGCAGTGCCCACCCTGGGGGAACGGAGAATTCACCCCTCCACTTT,CSAHPGGTENSPLHF
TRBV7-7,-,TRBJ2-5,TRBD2,TGTGCCAGCAGCTCCGCACCTGGGGCCCGGGACTATGAATCGAAGACCCAGTACTTC,CASSSAPGARDYESKTQYF
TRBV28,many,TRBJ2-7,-,TGTGCCAGCAGTATTCAGGGACCGGTATACGAGCAGTACTTC,CASSIQGPVYEQYF
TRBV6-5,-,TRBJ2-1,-,TGTGCCAGCGGAGACAATGAGCAGTTCTTC,CASGDNEQFF
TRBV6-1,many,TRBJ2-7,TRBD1,TGTGCCAGCAGTGAAGCGGGACAGGGTCCCTACGAGCAGTACTTC,CASSEAGQGPYEQYF
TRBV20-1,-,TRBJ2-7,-,TGCAGTGCTAGTGTACAGCCCAATGAGCAGTACTTC,CSASVQPNEQYF
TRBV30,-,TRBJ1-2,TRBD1,TGTGCCTGGAGTTATGCCTACAGGGGGCATAGCTATAGCTACACCTTC,CAWSYAYRGHSYSYTF
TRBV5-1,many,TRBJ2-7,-,TGCGCCAGCAGCAATCAGAATAACTACGAGCAGTACTTC,CASSNQNNYEQYF
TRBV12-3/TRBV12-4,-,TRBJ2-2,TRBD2,TGTGCCAGCAGTTTATTCCTAGCGGGTCAGGTTCCGGGGGAGCTGTTTTTT,CASSLFLAGQVPGELFF
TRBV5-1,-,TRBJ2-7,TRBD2,TGCGCCAGCAGCTTCCGGACTAGTAGCTACGAGCAGTACTTC,CASSFRTSSYEQYF
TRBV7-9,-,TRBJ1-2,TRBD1,TGTGCCAGCAGCGCGCCGGGACAGGGGGCTGGCTACACCTTC,CASSAPGQGAGYTF
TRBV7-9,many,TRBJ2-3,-,TGTGCCAGCAGCTTAGCTGGCCCAGCTAGCACAGATACGCAGTATTTT,CASSLAGPASTDTQYF
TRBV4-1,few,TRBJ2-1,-,TGCGCCAGCAGCCACCGACGGGGCGGTGACTCCTACAATGAGCAGTTCTTC,CASSHRRGGDSYNEQFF
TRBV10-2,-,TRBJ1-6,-,TGCGCCAGCAGTGACTCCAATTCACCCCCCCACTTT,CASSDSNSPPHF
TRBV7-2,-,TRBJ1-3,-,TGTGCCAGCAGCCTCGACAGGCGTAGTACTGGAAACACCATATATTTT,CASSLDRRSTGNTIYF
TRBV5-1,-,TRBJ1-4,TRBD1,TGCGCCAGCAGCCCCGGGACAGGGGGTATTACTAATGAAAAACTGTTTTTT,CASSPGTGGITNEKLFF